A selection of T cell receptor beta chains follows, all from one sample in a study of blood T cell repertoires in COVID-19. Here immunoSEQ multiplex PCR was the method, and the copy in TCRdb shows in-frame clones only, minus some. The table includes around 380,000 clones, 87% detected once. The sample consisted of PBMCs or T cells enriched from blood (not recorded which). These receptors all come from a man under 40 who had recovered from COVID-19. Both conserved end residues are part of each CDR3. Fields, in order: clone size, J gene, D gene, V gene, CDR3 DNA, CDR3 protein. A D gene is named only where the DNA matches it firmly. Clone size is stated in some rows and not others, as once, few, many or a class when expanded.

- TRBJ1-1 TRBD1 TRBV6-2/TRBV6-3 TGTGCCAGCAGCTTACTACTTACAGGGGGCACTGAAGCTTTCTTT CASSLLLTGGTEAFF
few TRBJ1-2 - TRBV2 TGTGCCACCCAGGGAAACTATGGCTACACCTTC CATQGNYGYTF
once TRBJ1-3 - TRBV4-2 TGTGCCAGCAGCCAAGGCCAGGCGGGAAACACCATATATTTT CASSQGQAGNTIYF
- TRBJ2-3 TRBD2 TRBV5-4 TGTGCCAGCAGCCTTCGGGGGGCAGATACGCAGTATTTT CASSLRGADTQYF
- TRBJ1-6 TRBD1 TRBV2 TGTGCCAGCAGTGCCGGGACAGGGCATAATTCACCCCTCCACTTT CASSAGTGHNSPLHF
- TRBJ1-2 - TRBV14 TGTGCCAGCAGCCAAGATTTCCGGGGGGTAAATGGCTACACCTTC CASSQDFRGVNGYTF
few TRBJ2-2 - TRBV9 TGTGCCAGCAGCCCCAGGGTCCTGGGAACCGGGGAGCTGTTTTTT CASSPRVLGTGELFF
- TRBJ1-6 - TRBV9 TGTGCCAGCAGCGCTGGGGAGGGCGGATCCTCACCCCTCCACTTT CASSAGEGGSSPLHF
- TRBJ1-1 - TRBV19 TGTGCCAGTAGTATAGGGGCTTGGATGAACACTGAAGCTTTCTTT CASSIGAWMNTEAFF
- TRBJ1-1 - TRBV9 TGTGCCAGCAGCGTAGTACTAAACACTGAAGCTTTCTTT CASSVVLNTEAFF
- TRBJ2-1 TRBD1 TRBV10-3 TGTGCCATCAGTGAGTCCGACAGGGACGAGCAGTTCTTC CAISESDRDEQFF
- TRBJ1-1 - TRBV7-9 TGTGCCAGCAGCCGAGTAGCAGGGATGAACACTGAAGCTTTCTTT CASSRVAGMNTEAFF
few TRBJ2-7 - TRBV4-2 TGTGCCAGCAGCCCGTCGACGTTGAGGGACAACGAGCAGTACTTC CASSPSTLRDNEQYF
- TRBJ1-3 - TRBV28 TGTGCCAGCAGTTTAAGTGCCAGGGGTAGAAACACCATATATTTT CASSLSARGRNTIYF
- TRBJ2-7 TRBD1 TRBV6-5 TGTGCCAGCAGCCGGACAGGGACCTCCTACGAGCAGTACTTC CASSRTGTSYEQYF
- TRBJ1-6 TRBD1 TRBV5-1 TGCGCCAGCAGCTTGTGGGACAGTGATTCACCCCTCCACTTT CASSLWDSDSPLHF
- TRBJ2-5 TRBD2 TRBV6-5 TGTGCCAGCGAAAGGGGTGGAGCGGGGCAAGAGACCCAGTACTTC CASERGGAGQETQYF
- TRBJ2-3 TRBD1 TRBV7-9 TGTGCCAGCAGCTTAGCCCTCGTGACAGGGAGAAGGGATACGCAGTATTTT CASSLALVTGRRDTQYF
- TRBJ2-7 - TRBV25-1 TGTGCCAGCACACGAGGGAACGAGCAGTACTTC CASTRGNEQYF
- TRBJ1-5 TRBD1 TRBV5-4 TGTGCCAGCAGCCCGGGACAGGGTGGAAGCAATCAGCCCCAGCATTTT CASSPGQGGSNQPQHF
- TRBJ2-1 TRBD2 TRBV7-2 TGTGCCAGCAGCTTAGCCAGCGGGATGGCTTCGTTCTTC CASSLASGMASFF
- TRBJ2-3 TRBD2 TRBV30 TGTGCCTGGGGGGAGGGAGATACGCAGTATTTT CAWGEGDTQYF
- TRBJ2-1 - TRBV6-1 TGTGCCAGCACTGAACCGCCAGGGAACAATGAGCAGTTCTTC CASTEPPGNNEQFF
- TRBJ1-3 TRBD1 TRBV5-1 TGCGCCAGCAGCATAGGGACAGGGGGAGGAAACACCATATATTTT CASSIGTGGGNTIYF
- TRBJ1-1 - TRBV7-6 TGTGCCAGCAGCTTACACAGGACCAGGGAAGAGAACACTGAAGCTTTCTTT CASSLHRTREENTEAFF
once TRBJ1-3 TRBD1 TRBV18 TGTGCCAGCTCTCTCCGGACAGGGGATTTATCTGGAAACACCATATATTTT CASSLRTGDLSGNTIYF
- TRBJ2-5 TRBD1 TRBV11-2 TGTGCCAGCAGCGCAGGGGACAGGAACCAAGAGACCCAGTACTTC CASSAGDRNQETQYF
- TRBJ1-3 - TRBV5-1 TGCGCCAGCAGCTTAGCTAGCTCTGGAAACACCATATATTTT CASSLASSGNTIYF
- TRBJ2-7 - TRBV21-1 TGTGCCAGCAGCATAGGACAGCCTCCAACCTACGAGCAGTACTTC CASSIGQPPTYEQYF
- TRBJ1-4 - TRBV11-2 TGTGCCAGCAGCTCCCAGGGGAAAACTAATGAAAAACTGTTTTTT CASSSQGKTNEKLFF
few TRBJ1-5 - TRBV19 TGTGCCAGTAGTATAGACCCGAAACGGTTTGTGGAGCCCCAGCATTTT CASSIDPKRFVEPQHF
- TRBJ2-3 - TRBV2 TGTGCCAGCAGCCCTTGGGAGAAGCAGTATTTT CASSPWEKQYF
- TRBJ1-6 TRBD1 TRBV19 TGTGCCAGTAGTACTCAGCACCGGACAGGGAGTAATTCACCCCTCCACTTT CASSTQHRTGSNSPLHF
- TRBJ1-2 TRBD1 TRBV4-3 TGCGCCAGCAGCCAAGACCCAGGGGGTGGATATGGCTACACCTTC CASSQDPGGGYGYTF
- TRBJ1-2 - TRBV7-9 TGTGCCAGCAGCTTAGGGACCTATACAGCGGACTACACCTTC CASSLGTYTADYTF
- TRBJ1-4 - TRBV7-6 TGTGCCAGCAGCTTAGGTTGGGGCGGTAATGAAAAACTGTTTTTT CASSLGWGGNEKLFF
once TRBJ2-3 TRBD2 TRBV5-1 TGCGCCAGCAGCTTGAGGAGCGGGGGTTCAGATACGCAGTATTTT CASSLRSGGSDTQYF
- TRBJ2-5 - TRBV29-1 TGCAGCGTTGAAGATACGGGACACGTCAAGGGGACCCAGTACTTC CSVEDTGHVKGTQYF
- TRBJ2-3 TRBD2 TRBV15 TGTGCCACCAGCAGACCAGGACTAGCGGGGGGTAATGGGGATACGCAGTATTTT CATSRPGLAGGNGDTQYF
once TRBJ2-2 - TRBV4-1 TGCGCCAGCAGCCAAGCCCAGGGGGGAGGTGCCGGGGAGCTGTTTTTT CASSQAQGGGAGELFF
- TRBJ1-1 TRBD1 TRBV11-2 TGTGCCAGCAGCCCCCTTTTGCAGGGGGGTACTGAAGCTTTCTTT CASSPLLQGGTEAFF
- TRBJ1-6 TRBD1 TRBV4-2 TGTGCCAGCAGCCAATCTCGGGACAGAAATTCACCCCTCCACTTT CASSQSRDRNSPLHF
- TRBJ1-1 - TRBV11-3 TGTGCCAGCACCGTGACCGCGGAGCGTGGAAGGACTTCGGCGAACACTGAAGCTTTCTTT CASTVTAERGRTSANTEAFF
- TRBJ2-3 - TRBV6-5 TGTGCCAGCAGTTCCCCAAGCGGAGTTAGCACAGATACGCAGTATTTT CASSSPSGVSTDTQYF
- TRBJ2-3 - TRBV5-1 TGCGCCAGCAGCCCAACCGGGACTTCCGTGGATACGCAGTATTTT CASSPTGTSVDTQYF
- TRBJ1-5 TRBD1 TRBV6-2/TRBV6-3 TGTGCCAGCAGTTACCAGCCTCGACAGGGACCGGGCAATCAGCCCCAGCATTTT CASSYQPRQGPGNQPQHF
- TRBJ1-4 - TRBV2 TGTGCCAGCAGCTGGCAGGGAGGTGAAAAACTGTTTTTT CASSWQGGEKLFF